The rows below give T cell receptor beta chains drawn from one sample of a study of molecular identifiers for immune sequencing clone quantification. TCRdb re-derived calls from the PCR reads in MiXCR, one entry per CDR3 protein. The data hold about 630,000 distinct CDR3 sequences, with 25% observed a single time. The sample consisted of naive CD8+ T cells from blood, with Jurkat cell RNA spiked in. These receptors all come from a human donor in good health. Some libraries in this study had Jurkat cell RNA spiked in. Both conserved end residues are part of each CDR3. The D gene is left open where the match is weak. Size is omitted from some rows. Given values are once, few, many or a class for expanded clones.

clone size: once; V gene: TRBV18; J gene: TRBJ2-1; D gene: TRBD1; CDR3 DNA: TGTGCCAGCTCACCCAACCCAGGGACAGGGACCGTCAATGGGCAGTTCTTC; CDR3 protein: CASSPNPGTGTVNGQFF
clone size: many; V gene: TRBV28; J gene: TRBJ1-4; D gene: TRBD1; CDR3 DNA: TGTGCCAGCAGTTTGAGTAGGGGACAGGGCCTAAATGAAAAACTGTTTTTT; CDR3 protein: CASSLSRGQGLNEKLFF
clone size: NA; V gene: TRBV2; J gene: TRBJ1-3; D gene: NA; CDR3 DNA: TGTGCCAGCAAGGTCTCTGGAAACACCATATATTTT; CDR3 protein: CASKVSGNTIYF
clone size: NA; V gene: TRBV4-3; J gene: TRBJ1-6; D gene: NA; CDR3 DNA: TGCGCCAGCAGCCAAGGAAGACCAGAGGAGTCCCAGGGACCCCTCCACTTT; CDR3 protein: CASSQGRPEESQGPLHF
clone size: many; V gene: TRBV7-9; J gene: TRBJ1-1; D gene: NA; CDR3 DNA: TGTGCCAGCAGTTCGCCGTTCGAAGCTTTCTTT; CDR3 protein: CASSSPFEAFF
clone size: once; V gene: TRBV19; J gene: TRBJ2-7; D gene: NA; CDR3 DNA: TGTGCCAGTAGTCCCCTAACCCCCTCCTACGAGCAGTACTTC; CDR3 protein: CASSPLTPSYEQYF
clone size: few; V gene: TRBV10-3; J gene: TRBJ2-1; D gene: NA; CDR3 DNA: TGTGCCATCAGTGTTGCCAGGGGCTACAATGAGCAGTTCTTC; CDR3 protein: CAISVARGYNEQFF
clone size: NA; V gene: TRBV6-2/TRBV6-3; J gene: TRBJ1-2; D gene: TRBD1; CDR3 DNA: TGTGCCAGCAGACGCATGACAGGGGGCGGCTATGGCTACACCTTC; CDR3 protein: CASRRMTGGGYGYTF
clone size: many; V gene: TRBV5-3; J gene: TRBJ1-5; D gene: NA; CDR3 DNA: TGTGCCAGCAGCTTAAAAGCAGGCAATCAGCCCCAGCATTTT; CDR3 protein: CASSLKAGNQPQHF
clone size: few; V gene: TRBV19; J gene: TRBJ2-7; D gene: TRBD2; CDR3 DNA: TGTGCCAGTAGCCTAGCGGGAGGGCCTGAGCAGTACTTC; CDR3 protein: CASSLAGGPEQYF
clone size: NA; V gene: TRBV4-3; J gene: TRBJ1-1; D gene: NA; CDR3 DNA: TGCGCCCGCAGCCAAGAAGGCGGGACGGTAGATCCTGAAGCTTTCTTT; CDR3 protein: CARSQEGGTVDPEAFF
clone size: many; V gene: TRBV5-1; J gene: TRBJ2-3; D gene: NA; CDR3 DNA: TGCGCCAGCAGCTTGGAGATGACAGATACGCAGTATTTT; CDR3 protein: CASSLEMTDTQYF
clone size: NA; V gene: TRBV12-5; J gene: TRBJ1-2; D gene: NA; CDR3 DNA: TGTGCTAGTGGGGTATGGGGGCGTGGCTATGGCTACACCTTC; CDR3 protein: CASGVWGRGYGYTF
clone size: NA; V gene: TRBV13; J gene: TRBJ1-1; D gene: NA; CDR3 DNA: TGTGCCAGCAGAGGTAAGGGGAGGAACACTGAAGCTTTCTTT; CDR3 protein: CASRGKGRNTEAFF
clone size: NA; V gene: TRBV7-2; J gene: TRBJ2-2; D gene: NA; CDR3 DNA: TGTGCCAGCAGCCCCCGACTCACCCGCCCCGGGGAGCTGTTTTTT; CDR3 protein: CASSPRLTRPGELFF
clone size: few; V gene: TRBV7-9; J gene: TRBJ2-7; D gene: TRBD2; CDR3 DNA: TGTGCCAGCAGCCCCCCCCCCACTAGCGGGGTCTACGAGCAGTACTTC; CDR3 protein: CASSPPPTSGVYEQYF
clone size: many; V gene: TRBV28; J gene: TRBJ1-1; D gene: NA; CDR3 DNA: TGTGCCAGCAATATTAGACAGTCAGGGACTGAAGCTTTCTTT; CDR3 protein: CASNIRQSGTEAFF
clone size: many; V gene: TRBV12-3/TRBV12-4; J gene: TRBJ2-5; D gene: NA; CDR3 DNA: TGTGCCAGCAGTCCAAGACAGGACCAAGAGACCCAGTACTTC; CDR3 protein: CASSPRQDQETQYF
clone size: few; V gene: TRBV9; J gene: TRBJ2-1; D gene: TRBD2; CDR3 DNA: TGTGCCAGCAGCCCGCTAGCGGGAGGATCGAATGAGCAGTTCTTC; CDR3 protein: CASSPLAGGSNEQFF
clone size: NA; V gene: TRBV13; J gene: TRBJ1-1; D gene: NA; CDR3 DNA: TGTGCCAGCAGCTCCTGGGGCAGACTGAACACTGAAGCTTTCTTT; CDR3 protein: CASSSWGRLNTEAFF
clone size: NA; V gene: TRBV20-1; J gene: TRBJ1-5; D gene: TRBD1; CDR3 DNA: TGCAGTGCTAGAGTCGTAGGCGCGACAGGGGGCTCTCAGGTGGGCAATCAGCCCCAGCATTTT; CDR3 protein: CSARVVGATGGSQVGNQPQHF
clone size: many; V gene: TRBV5-1; J gene: TRBJ2-7; D gene: TRBD2; CDR3 DNA: TGCGCCAGCAGCCCCTTCGGGGGGGCCTCCGAGCAGTACTTC; CDR3 protein: CASSPFGGASEQYF
clone size: few; V gene: TRBV6-1; J gene: TRBJ2-2; D gene: TRBD1; CDR3 DNA: TGTGCCAGCAGTGAGGGGGACAGCCTCACCGGGGAGCTGTTTTTT; CDR3 protein: CASSEGDSLTGELFF
clone size: few; V gene: TRBV27; J gene: TRBJ2-3; D gene: TRBD2; CDR3 DNA: TGTGCCAGCAGTTACCTAGGGGTAGCGGGCACCAGCGATACGCAGTATTTT; CDR3 protein: CASSYLGVAGTSDTQYF
clone size: few; V gene: TRBV20-1; J gene: TRBJ2-6; D gene: TRBD1; CDR3 DNA: TGCAGTGCTCAAGGACAGGGATCTGGGGCCAACGTCCTGACTTTC; CDR3 protein: CSAQGQGSGANVLTF
clone size: NA; V gene: TRBV20-1; J gene: TRBJ2-5; D gene: NA; CDR3 DNA: TGCAGTGCTCCAAACTGGGAGACCCAGTACTTC; CDR3 protein: CSAPNWETQYF
clone size: NA; V gene: TRBV4-3; J gene: TRBJ2-7; D gene: TRBD1; CDR3 DNA: TGCGCCAGCAGCCAAGGCCGTGGACAGGCAGGTCACGAGCAGTACTTC; CDR3 protein: CASSQGRGQAGHEQYF
clone size: many; V gene: TRBV24-1; J gene: TRBJ1-5; D gene: NA; CDR3 DNA: TGTGCCACCAGTGAGCGACCGCTACCAATCCAGCCCCAGCATTTT; CDR3 protein: CATSERPLPIQPQHF
clone size: few; V gene: TRBV6-2/TRBV6-3; J gene: TRBJ2-7; D gene: NA; CDR3 DNA: TGTGCCAGCAGTTACAGGGCAGAGCCCACTCTTTCCTACGAGCAGTACTTC; CDR3 protein: CASSYRAEPTLSYEQYF
clone size: few; V gene: TRBV4-1; J gene: TRBJ2-7; D gene: TRBD1; CDR3 DNA: TGCGCCAGCAGCCAAGGGCCCCGGGACAGCGTCTACGAGCAGTACTTC; CDR3 protein: CASSQGPRDSVYEQYF
clone size: many; V gene: TRBV20-1; J gene: TRBJ2-6; D gene: TRBD1; CDR3 DNA: TGCAGTGCTAGAGGGGGACAGGGTGAGGCCCTCTCTGGGGCCAACGTCCTGACTTTC; CDR3 protein: CSARGGQGEALSGANVLTF
clone size: NA; V gene: TRBV27; J gene: TRBJ2-5; D gene: TRBD1; CDR3 DNA: TGTGCCAGCAGCCAGGGGGTAACCCTCGGGGAGACCCAGTACTTC; CDR3 protein: CASSQGVTLGETQYF
clone size: many; V gene: TRBV2; J gene: TRBJ2-3; D gene: NA; CDR3 DNA: TGTGCCAGCAGTGAAGCTCAGGGGGGCCTTGGGGATACGCAGTATTTT; CDR3 protein: CASSEAQGGLGDTQYF
clone size: few; V gene: TRBV27; J gene: TRBJ2-2; D gene: TRBD1; CDR3 DNA: TGTGCCAGCAGTTCCGGGGGACAGGGAGGCTACACCGGGGAGCTGTTTTTT; CDR3 protein: CASSSGGQGGYTGELFF
clone size: few; V gene: TRBV19; J gene: TRBJ1-5; D gene: NA; CDR3 DNA: TGTGCCAGTAGGCTTGGGATGAGCAATCAGCCCCAGCATTTT; CDR3 protein: CASRLGMSNQPQHF
clone size: NA; V gene: TRBV12-3/TRBV12-4; J gene: TRBJ2-3; D gene: TRBD2; CDR3 DNA: TGTGCCAGCACCCTAGCGGGGGGAGATACGCGGTATTTT; CDR3 protein: CASTLAGGDTRYF
clone size: many; V gene: TRBV28; J gene: TRBJ2-3; D gene: NA; CDR3 DNA: TGTGCCAGCAGTTTACCCGGGCCAAACACAGATACGCAGTATTTT; CDR3 protein: CASSLPGPNTDTQYF
clone size: NA; V gene: TRBV6-8; J gene: TRBJ2-7; D gene: NA; CDR3 DNA: TGTGCCAGCAGTTACAGGACACCATACGGACAGTACTTC; CDR3 protein: CASSYRTPYGQYF
clone size: NA; V gene: TRBV27; J gene: TRBJ2-5; D gene: NA; CDR3 DNA: TGTGCCAGCAGTTTAACGGGACCGCCCCCGTACTTC; CDR3 protein: CASSLTGPPPYF
clone size: NA; V gene: TRBV12-3/TRBV12-4; J gene: TRBJ1-2; D gene: NA; CDR3 DNA: TGTGCCAGCAGTTTTTGGGGGATTAAGGGCTACACCTTC; CDR3 protein: CASSFWGIKGYTF
clone size: few; V gene: TRBV3-1; J gene: TRBJ2-5; D gene: NA; CDR3 DNA: TGTGCCAGCAGCATCATCGGGGGTCCGGGTCAAGAGACCCAGTACTTC; CDR3 protein: CASSIIGGPGQETQYF
clone size: NA; V gene: TRBV2; J gene: TRBJ2-7; D gene: NA; CDR3 DNA: TGTGCCAGCACCGAACTAGATTCCTACGAGCAGTACTTC; CDR3 protein: CASTELDSYEQYF
clone size: NA; V gene: TRBV20-1; J gene: TRBJ2-5; D gene: NA; CDR3 DNA: TGCAGTGCTAGGGGTCACGGGGGTGGGCCAGAGACCCAGTACTTC; CDR3 protein: CSARGHGGGPETQYF
clone size: NA; V gene: TRBV12-5; J gene: TRBJ2-1; D gene: NA; CDR3 DNA: TGTGCTAGTGTCAACAGGGAGGGCAATGAGCAGTTCTTC; CDR3 protein: CASVNREGNEQFF
clone size: NA; V gene: TRBV27; J gene: TRBJ2-3; D gene: TRBD2; CDR3 DNA: TGTGCCAGCAGTTTGTTGGGGGCGGGGGGCACAGCTACGCAGTATTTT; CDR3 protein: CASSLLGAGGTATQYF
clone size: many; V gene: TRBV2; J gene: TRBJ1-1; D gene: NA; CDR3 DNA: TGTGCCAGCAGTCCAGGGTTGGTGGCTGAAGCTTTCTTT; CDR3 protein: CASSPGLVAEAFF
clone size: many; V gene: TRBV5-1; J gene: TRBJ2-7; D gene: NA; CDR3 DNA: TGCGCCAGCAGCCTCACGGTGGCAGGGCACGAGCAGTACTTC; CDR3 protein: CASSLTVAGHEQYF
clone size: NA; V gene: TRBV13; J gene: TRBJ1-2; D gene: NA; CDR3 DNA: TGTGCCAGCAGCTTAGGCGGACAGTCGAACTATGGCTACACCTTC; CDR3 protein: CASSLGGQSNYGYTF
clone size: NA; V gene: TRBV4-1; J gene: TRBJ1-5; D gene: NA; CDR3 DNA: TGCGCCAGCAGCCAAGAGAACGGTATTAATCAGCCCCAGCATTTT; CDR3 protein: CASSQENGINQPQHF
clone size: NA; V gene: TRBV30; J gene: TRBJ2-5; D gene: NA; CDR3 DNA: TGTGCCTGGACCCTCCGGCCTGACGGGGGGACCCAGTACTTC; CDR3 protein: CAWTLRPDGGTQYF
clone size: many; V gene: TRBV28; J gene: TRBJ2-2; D gene: NA; CDR3 DNA: TGTGCCAGCAGTTTATTAGGAGTAGCGAACACCGGGGAGCTGTTTTTT; CDR3 protein: CASSLLGVANTGELFF
clone size: NA; V gene: TRBV19; J gene: TRBJ2-1; D gene: NA; CDR3 DNA: TGTGCCAGTAGTATGTCGGCGGGACAAGCCTACAATGAGCAGTTCTTC; CDR3 protein: CASSMSAGQAYNEQFF
clone size: NA; V gene: TRBV30; J gene: TRBJ2-5; D gene: TRBD1; CDR3 DNA: TGTGCCTGGAGGGGACAGGGGGTAGAGACCCAGTACTTC; CDR3 protein: CAWRGQGVETQYF
clone size: many; V gene: TRBV12-3/TRBV12-4; J gene: TRBJ1-4; D gene: NA; CDR3 DNA: TGTGCCAGCAGTTTAGCCCAACCCGAAAAACTGTTTTTT; CDR3 protein: CASSLAQPEKLFF
clone size: many; V gene: TRBV4-3; J gene: TRBJ1-4; D gene: NA; CDR3 DNA: TGCGCCAGCAGCCAAGAATGGCAGATGGCGACTAATGAAAAACTGTTTTTT; CDR3 protein: CASSQEWQMATNEKLFF
clone size: NA; V gene: TRBV4-1; J gene: TRBJ2-7; D gene: NA; CDR3 DNA: TGCGCCCGCAGCCAAGGGACGGCCCGCTCCTACGAGCAGTACTTC; CDR3 protein: CARSQGTARSYEQYF
clone size: NA; V gene: TRBV4-2; J gene: TRBJ1-1; D gene: NA; CDR3 DNA: TGTGCCAGCAGCCAAGTTGGGGCAGGGGTGTTGAACACTGAAGCTTTCTTT; CDR3 protein: CASSQVGAGVLNTEAFF